The 27 T cell receptor beta chains presented below share a single source sample, sequenced in a study of blood T cell repertoires in COVID-19. Sequencing used immunoSEQ multiplex PCR; TCRdb keeps in-frame clones, though not all of them. This table has about 16,000 clones, roughly nine tenths appearing once. The sample was peripheral blood. These receptors were obtained from a man aged 80 or over with acute or convalescent COVID-19.

The CDR3 here is CASSLPKSTPRQGEGYTF. The CDR3, as DNA: TGTGCCAGCAGTCTCCCTAAATCAACTCCCCGGCAGGGCGAAGGCTACACCTTC. V and J are TRBV27 and TRBJ1-2; weak D call: TRBD1 (5 bases). Between the trimmed V and J ends, which lost 5 bases and 8 bases, there was a span of 30 bases. This CDR3 has 18 residues. Germline lookup yields CDR1 MNHEY and CDR2 SMNVEV (reference sequence).

The rearrangement joins TRBV7-8 to TRBJ1-6; D is perhaps TRBD1 (5 bases). The CDR3 has 16 amino acids. V lost 4 bases and J lost 10, with 20 bases in between. The V gene's germline CDR1 is SGHVS and CDR2 FQNEAQ. CDR3 amino acids: CASSSHLYAGDSPLHF. The CDR3, as DNA: TGTGCCAGCAGCTCTCACCTGTACGCGGGGGACTCACCCCTCCACTTT.

J is TRBJ1-4 and V is TRBV7-2; D call uncertain. The germline gives CDR1 SGHTA, CDR2 FQGNSA. CDR3 length: 15 residues. V lost 5 bases and J 0 bases, leaving 10 bases between the germline ends. The CDR3 DNA reads TGTGCCAGCAGCCGCAACGGGGCAACTAATGAAAAACTGTTTTTT. Amino acid sequence: CASSRNGATNEKLFF.

In its sample, this clone was seen a few times. The chain joins TRBV5-6 to TRBJ2-1, with 7 positions matching TRBD2. V shed 4 bases and J 3 bases; nucleotides not matched to a gene: 7. The CDR3 covers 15 residues. Germline V gene lookup returns CDR1 SGHDT and CDR2 YYEEEE. The CDR3 DNA is TGTGCCAGCAGCCCATGGACTAGTTTCTACAATGAGCAGTTCTTC. It codes for CASSPWTSFYNEQFF.

In nucleotides, the CDR3 is TGTGCCAGCAGCGTAAACAAAGGGGCAATTCTCTCTGGAAACACCATATATTTT. Translation: CASSVNKGAILSGNTIYF. V usage is TRBV5-6 and J usage is TRBJ1-3; possibly TRBD1 for D (5 bases). Trimming cost V 4 bases and J 0 bases, with 20 bases left between them. CDR1 and CDR2 from the germline V gene are SGHDT and YYEEEE. CDR3 size: 18 residues.

V gene TRBV29-1 combines with J gene TRBJ1-4; possible D gene TRBD1, 6 bases. The CDR3 loop spans 14 amino acids. V lost 4 bases to trimming and J lost 2 bases, with 11 bases between them. CDR1 is SQVTM and CDR2 is ANQGSEA in the germline V gene. CDR3 bases: TGCAGCGTTGGGGGCGACAGGACTAATGAAAAACTGTTTTTT. Translating gives CSVGGDRTNEKLFF.

The chain joins TRBV11-2 to TRBJ1-1; D gene uncertain. Looked up from germline, CDR1 is SGHAT and CDR2 is FQNNGV. CDR3 size: 13 residues. Trimming took off 3 bases at V and 1 base at J, with 6 bases between the two ends. CDR3 sequence reads: CASSFEQNTEAFF. As DNA, the CDR3 is TGTGCCAGCAGCTTTGAACAGAACACTGAAGCTTTCTTT.

The chain is built from TRBV18 and TRBJ1-2, with no clear D. The CDR3 extends over 12 amino acids. The ends were cut back, 5 bases at V and 4 bases at J, with 8 bases in the middle. Germline CDR1 KGHSH, CDR2 LQKENI. CDR3 sequence reads: CASSTETYGYTF. The CDR3 DNA is TGTGCCAGCTCAACAGAGACCTATGGCTACACCTTC. Drawing the rest from reference TRBV18 and TRBJ1-2, the complete variable domain is NAGVMQNPRHLVRRRGQEARLRCSPMKGHSHVYWYRQLPEEGLKFMVYLQKENIIDESGMPKERFSAEFPKEGPSILRIQQVVRGDSAAYFCASSTETYGYTFGSGTRLTVV.

The gene calls are TRBV30 and TRBJ1-1; D is ambiguous. The V gene's germline CDR1 is GTSNPN and CDR2 SVGIG (reference sequence). V was clipped by 1 base and J by 7 bases, with 7 bases between them. The CDR3 is made up of 11 amino acids. CDR3 in DNA: TGTGCCTGGAGTGGGCAGATTGAAGCTTTCTTT. This gives the protein CAWSGQIEAFF.

The chain combines TRBV5-4 with TRBJ2-7; 7 nucleotides align to TRBD1. CDR1 and CDR2 from the germline V gene are SGHNT and YYREEE (reference sequence). V lost 5 bases to trimming and J lost 2 bases; unmatched junction nucleotides: 7. There are 14 residues in the CDR3. The CDR3, as DNA: TGTGCCAGCAGTCAGACAGGGAGACCCTACGAGCAGTACTTC. Translation: CASSQTGRPYEQYF. Full variable domain (missing parts from reference TRBV5-4 and TRBJ2-7): ETGVTQSPTHLIKTRGQQVTLRCSSQSGHNTVSWYQQALGQGPQFIFQYYREEENGRGNFPPRFSGLQFPNYSSELNVNALELDDSALYLCASSQTGRPYEQYFGPGTRLTVT.

This sequence joins TRBV6-5 and TRBJ2-5; 7 bases fit TRBD2. Unmatched junction bases numbered 6, after V lost 7 bases and J lost 1 base. CDR1 is MNHEY, CDR2 SVGAGI, per germline. The length of the CDR3 is 14 residues. The CDR3 is CASIPGRAQETQYF. The CDR3 coding sequence is TGTGCCAGCATCCCAGGGAGGGCCCAAGAGACCCAGTACTTC.

The chain is built from TRBV11-2 and TRBJ2-2; TRBD1 agrees at 9 bases. The ends lost 5 bases at V and 0 bases at J; junction bases unmatched: 1. Germline V gives CDR1 SGHAT, CDR2 FQNNGV. The CDR3 consists of 15 residues. The CDR3 DNA reads as TGTGCCAGCAGCCGGACAGGGGCGAACACCGGGGAGCTGTTTTTT. Translated, it gives CASSRTGANTGELFF.

This chain joins TRBV3-1 (or the pseudogene TRBV3-2) and TRBJ2-2, with TRBD1 matching 8 bases. Germline CDR1 and CDR2: LGHDT and YNNKEL (reference sequence). V trimming: 0 bases; J trimming: 5 bases; junction bases outside the gene matches: 5. The CDR3 spans 16 residues. The CDR3 bases are TGTGCCAGCAGCCAAGAGAGGACAGGGTGGACCGGGGAGCTGTTTTTT. It translates to CASSQERTGWTGELFF.

J is TRBJ1-1 and V is TRBV24-1; D call uncertain. V lost 4 bases, J lost 1 base, and 6 bases lay in between. CDR1 is KGHDR, CDR2 SFDVKD, per germline. The CDR3 spans 13 residues. In DNA, the CDR3 is TGTGCCACCAGTGACCCCAAGAACACTGAAGCTTTCTTT. It codes for CATSDPKNTEAFF.

The chain combines TRBV5-4 with TRBJ1-4; TRBD1 matches 9 bases. V lost 0 bases and J lost 8; bases outside the gene matches: 5. Germline lookup yields CDR1 SGHNT and CDR2 YYREEE (reference sequence). The CDR3 runs 15 residues. For the CDR3, the DNA is TGTGCCAGCAGCTTGGGTGGGACAGGGAAGGAAAAACTGTTTTTT. Protein: CASSLGGTGKEKLFF.

The chain combines TRBV19 with TRBJ2-3; D remains unclear. Germline CDR1 is LNHDA and CDR2 is SQIVND (reference sequence). The CDR3 contains 15 residues. V lost 2 bases, J lost 2 bases, and 11 bases lay in between. DNA of the CDR3: TGTGCCAGTAGTATATCGGGTATCCCCACAGATACGCAGTATTTT. It codes for CASSISGIPTDTQYF.

This chain joins TRBV4-2 and TRBJ1-1; the match to TRBD1 covers 9 bases. The CDR3 runs 16 residues. Losses at the gene ends were 3 bases for V and 1 base for J; bases not matched to a gene: 6. Looked up from germline, CDR1 is LGHNA and CDR2 is YNFKEQ. The CDR3 protein is CASSQRGTGRNTEAFF. In DNA form, the CDR3 reads TGTGCCAGCAGCCAGAGGGGGACAGGGAGGAACACTGAAGCTTTCTTT.

This rearrangement joins TRBV28 to TRBJ2-7; TRBD2 matches at 7 bases. After removal of 8 bases from V and 4 bases from J, the junction contained 2 bases not matched to a gene. Germline CDR1 MDHEN, CDR2 SYDVKM. This CDR3 has 11 amino acids. Here the CDR3 DNA reads TGTGCCAGCGGGAGGGTATACGAGCAGTACTTC. Encoded protein: CASGRVYEQYF.

This clone has a handful of counts. This chain uses TRBV3-1 (or the pseudogene TRBV3-2) with TRBJ1-1, with 8 bases fitting TRBD1. Germline trimming cut 4 bases from V and 1 base from J; bases unmatched to any gene: 2. CDR1 and CDR2 from the germline V gene are LGHDT and YNNKEL (reference sequence). The CDR3 sequence is 14 residues long. DNA for the CDR3: TGTGCCAGCAGCCGCGACAGGGGGAACACTGAAGCTTTCTTT. The encoded protein is CASSRDRGNTEAFF.

In its sample, this clone was seen once. This chain uses TRBV2 with TRBJ1-1; D is perhaps TRBD1 (6 bases). Germline assignment: CDR1 SNHLY and CDR2 FYNNEI. The CDR3 runs to 15 residues. V lost 4 bases to trimming and J lost 4 bases, with 16 bases between them. Here the CDR3 DNA reads TGTGCCAGCAGTGGTCCGGGCGGGGGGGCCACTGAAGCTTTCTTT. Translated, it gives CASSGPGGGATEAFF.

This chain connects TRBV5-6 to TRBJ1-1; 7 bases line up with TRBD1. Looked up from germline, CDR1 is SGHDT and CDR2 is YYEEEE. The CDR3 contains 15 residues. The trim removed 2 bases at V and 0 bases at J, leaving 4 bases unmatched. Here the CDR3 DNA reads TGTGCCAGCAGCTTTACCGGGACAGTGAACACTGAAGCTTTCTTT. This sequence encodes CASSFTGTVNTEAFF. Variable domain in full (rest from reference TRBV5-6 and TRBJ1-1): DAGVTQSPTHLIKTRGQQVTLRCSPKSGHDTVSWYQQALGQGPQFIFQYYEEEERQRGNFPDRFSGHQFPNYSSELNVNALLLGDSALYLCASSFTGTVNTEAFFGQGTRLTVV.

J is TRBJ2-1 and V is TRBV24-1, with 9 positions matching TRBD2. Germline-derived CDR1 and CDR2 are KGHDR and SFDVKD. V shed 3 bases and J 10 bases; nucleotides not matched to a gene: 12. There are 16 residues in the CDR3. CDR3 nucleotides: TGTGCCACCAGTGATGGAACTAGCGGGCCCTTAGGGGAGCAGTTCTTC. The encoded protein is CATSDGTSGPLGEQFF.

The V and J genes are TRBV30 and TRBJ1-4, with D perhaps TRBD1 (5 bases). This CDR3 comprises 15 residues. Looked up from germline, CDR1 is GTSNPN and CDR2 is SVGIG (reference sequence). V dropped 2 bases and J dropped 5 bases, with 15 bases sitting between them. The CDR3 region has the DNA TGTGCCTGGAGTCCTGCGGGGGGGGTGAATGAAAAACTGTTTTTT. As protein: CAWSPAGGVNEKLFF.

DNA of the CDR3: TGTGCCAGCAGCCGCTCCCTCGGAGCGGGCGATTCCTACGAGCAGTACTTC. Translating gives CASSRSLGAGDSYEQYF. The chain combines TRBV14 with TRBJ2-7, with TRBD2 as a possible D gene (6 bases). The CDR3 is 17 residues long. The germline CDR1 and CDR2 sequences are SGHDN and FVKESK. V was clipped by 4 bases and J by 1 base, with 20 bases between them. Based on the CDR3 plus reference TRBV14 and TRBJ2-7, the full variable domain is EAGVTQFPSHSVIEKGQTVTLRCDPISGHDNLYWYRRVMGKEIKFLLHFVKESKQDESGMPNNRFLAERTGGTYSTLKVQPAELEDSGVYFCASSRSLGAGDSYEQYFGPGTRLTVT.

The chain joins TRBV28 to TRBJ1-2; 9 bases map to TRBD1. The ends lost 5 bases at V and 6 bases at J; junction bases unmatched: 10. Germline CDR1 is MDHEN and CDR2 is SYDVKM. The CDR3 has 15 residues. This chain's CDR3 is CASSQPTGGSDGYTF. The CDR3 DNA reads TGTGCCAGCAGTCAACCGACAGGGGGATCCGATGGCTACACCTTC.

The chain links TRBV7-3 to TRBJ1-4; D might be TRBD1 (5 bases). The V and J ends lost 5 bases and 8 bases respectively, with 21 bases between them. Germline V lookup: CDR1 SGHTA, CDR2 FQGTGA. The CDR3 sequence is 16 residues long. The CDR3 here is CASSLPPGRGREKLFF. DNA for the CDR3: TGTGCCAGCAGCCTCCCCCCTGGTAGGGGCCGGGAAAAACTGTTTTTT.

The V gene is TRBV7-2, the J gene TRBJ1-5, with D hard to call. The germline gives CDR1 SGHTA, CDR2 FQGNSA. Trimming removed 1 base from V and 0 bases from J, with 7 bases in between. The CDR3 length is 15 residues. In DNA form, the CDR3 reads TGTGCCAGCAGCTTAGTTGCGGGTAGCAATCAGCCCCAGCATTTT. Amino acid sequence: CASSLVAGSNQPQHF.